These 12 T cell receptor beta chains were all obtained from the same sample, sequenced in a study of blood T cell repertoires in COVID-19 (dated by TCRdb to about 2020). Receptor libraries were prepared by the immunoSEQ multiplex PCR assay. Here the immuneACCESS table is served through TCRdb, limited to in-frame sequences with V and J called. Missing clones are a known gap in these copies; in checked studies unresolved V genes cover under half, and the rest lacks a known reason. The sample has 240,000 or so clones on record, roughly 85% of them singletons. Roughly 3.3% of the sample rests with the top ten. The specimen sequenced was peripheral blood. These receptors originate from a woman under 30 with acute or convalescent COVID-19.

This chain joins TRBV7-3 and TRBJ2-1; 9 positions agree with TRBD2. CDR1 and CDR2 (germline): SGHTA, FQGTGA. This CDR3 comprises 15 residues. V gave up 3 bases and J gave up 6 bases; unmatched junction bases: 6. CDR3 sequence reads: CASSLGTSILNEQFF. The DNA for the CDR3 is TGTGCCAGCAGCTTGGGGACTAGCATCCTCAATGAGCAGTTCTTC.

The chain joins TRBV7-3 to TRBJ1-1; D remains ambiguous. Trimming removed 5 bases at V and 7 bases at J, with 11 bases between. The length of the CDR3 is 12 residues. Germline V CDR1 and CDR2: SGHTA, FQGTGA. In nucleotides, the CDR3 is TGTGCCAGCAGCCGCGACGGGAGTGAAGCTTTCTTT. The encoded protein is CASSRDGSEAFF.

This sequence joins TRBV5-6 and TRBJ2-7; the D gene is possibly TRBD1 (5 bases). The V and J ends lost 6 bases and 3 bases respectively, with 16 bases between them. This CDR3 is built from 14 residues. CDR1 is SGHDT, CDR2 YYEEEE, per germline. The CDR3 sequence is CASTRLTRVYEQYF. For the CDR3, the DNA is TGTGCCAGCACCCGTTTGACCAGGGTCTACGAGCAGTACTTC.

V and J are TRBV10-2 and TRBJ1-2; tentatively, D is TRBD1 (5 bases). The ends were cut back, 9 bases at V and 3 bases at J, with 11 bases in the middle. The CDR3 extends over 12 amino acids. Germline V lookup: CDR1 WSHSY, CDR2 SAAADI. The CDR3 DNA is TGCGCCAGTAAGGCGGGGGACTATGGCTACACCTTC. Protein product: CASKAGDYGYTF.

The chain uses TRBV6-4 and TRBJ2-5, with a weak D call TRBD1 (6 bases). Germline assignment: CDR1 MRHNA and CDR2 SNTAGT. Trimming cost V 4 bases and J 3 bases, with 6 bases left between them. This CDR3 is built from 12 residues. The DNA of the CDR3 is TGTGCCAGCAGTGGGACAGAAGAGACCCAGTACTTC. As protein: CASSGTEETQYF.

This clone was picked up one time. The chain has TRBV27 and TRBJ2-7, with TRBD1 matching over 9 bases. CDR1 and CDR2 (germline): MNHEY, SMNVEV (reference sequence). The CDR3 has 16 residues. V shed 3 bases and J 6 bases; nucleotides not matched to a gene: 12. CDR3 protein: CASSLSSGQGPSEQYF. CDR3 DNA sequence: TGTGCCAGCAGTTTGTCGTCGGGACAGGGCCCATCCGAGCAGTACTTC.

The V call is TRBV4-2, the J call TRBJ1-5; no definite D call. V gave up 3 bases and J gave up 0 bases, with 12 bases separating them. The V gene's germline CDR1 is LGHNA and CDR2 YNFKEQ. The length of the CDR3 is 16 residues. The CDR3 coding sequence is TGTGCCAGCAGCCACGAGGGTGTTTTTAGCAATCAGCCCCAGCATTTT. Protein sequence: CASSHEGVFSNQPQHF.

There are a few counts of this clone. The V and J genes are TRBV7-9 and TRBJ1-1; 7 bases align to TRBD1. This CDR3 has 14 residues. The trim removed 5 bases at V and 3 bases at J, leaving 6 bases unmatched. Germline V lookup: CDR1 SEHNR, CDR2 FQNEAQ (reference sequence). As DNA, the CDR3 is TGTGCCAGCAGCCGAGGACAGGCGGACACTGAAGCTTTCTTT. It codes for CASSRGQADTEAFF.

The J gene is TRBJ2-1, the V gene TRBV6-2 or TRBV6-3; TRBD2 aligns across 7 bases. The CDR3 covers 17 residues. Germline CDR1 is MNHEY and CDR2 is SVGEGT. The V gene end was trimmed by 2 bases and the J gene end by 0 bases; junction bases not matched to a gene: 7. As DNA, the CDR3 is TGTGCCAGCAGTTACGATCCAGAGCGGGGCTCCTACAATGAGCAGTTCTTC. Amino acids: CASSYDPERGSYNEQFF.

The chain joins TRBV5-1 to TRBJ2-2, with D tentatively TRBD2 (5 bases). This CDR3 spans 14 amino acids. CDR1 and CDR2 from the germline V gene are SGHRS and YFSETQ. V was trimmed by 2 bases and J by 6 bases, leaving 11 bases between them. This CDR3 reads CASSLASTAGELFF. The DNA for the CDR3 is TGCGCCAGCAGCTTAGCTAGCACCGCCGGGGAGCTGTTTTTT.

The V and J genes are TRBV7-8 and TRBJ1-6; TRBD1 agrees at 9 bases. Germline assignment: CDR1 SGHVS and CDR2 FQNEAQ. The CDR3 runs to 15 residues. Unmatched junction bases numbered 7, after V lost 2 bases and J lost 11 bases. The CDR3 DNA reads as TGTGCCAGCAGCTTAAGGGACAGGGCTTCAGCACCCCTCCACTTT. It specifies CASSLRDRASAPLHF. The complete variable domain, with remaining parts taken from reference TRBV7-8 and TRBJ1-6, reads GAGVSQSPRYKVAKRGQDVALRCDPISGHVSLFWYQQALGQGPEFLTYFQNEAQLDKSGLPSDRFFAERPEGSVSTLKIQRTQQEDSAVYLCASSLRDRASAPLHFGNGTRLTVT.

The V gene is TRBV7-2, the J gene TRBJ2-5; weak D call: TRBD2 (5 bases). The CDR3 totals 15 residues. The V gene's germline CDR1 is SGHTA and CDR2 FQGNSA. Trimming took 2 bases from V and 5 from J, leaving 15 bases between them. Here the CDR3 reads CASSLRSGVGETQYF. For the CDR3, the DNA is TGTGCCAGCAGCTTAAGGTCCGGGGTGGGGGAGACCCAGTACTTC.